What follows are 15 T cell receptor beta chains derived from one specimen sequenced in a study of cytomegalovirus exposure and HLA in healthy donors. In the PCR, 60 Vbeta and 13 Jbeta primers were used. TCRdb's copy holds only in-frame clones and misses some; the assay was immunoSEQ multiplex PCR. The table lists about 110,000 clones, roughly 70% of them singletons, with around 4.2% in the top ten. The sample taken for sequencing was PBMCs. These receptor sequences come from a woman aged 40 to 49 in good health and CMV-seronegative.

The J gene is TRBJ2-1, the V gene TRBV9, with TRBD1 identical over 8 bases. The CDR3 runs 16 residues. Germline CDR1 SGDLS, CDR2 YYNGEE. With V trimmed by 3 bases and J by 4 bases, 9 bases remained unmatched. The CDR3 region is CASSGQTGAGYNEQFF. CDR3 in DNA: TGTGCCAGCAGCGGACAGACAGGGGCGGGGTACAATGAGCAGTTCTTC.

This chain links TRBV30 with TRBJ1-1; 8 bases are a match to TRBD1. After removal of 1 base from V and 5 bases from J, the junction contained 3 bases not matched to a gene. The CDR3 is 13 amino acids. Germline CDR1 GTSNPN, CDR2 SVGIG (reference sequence). The CDR3 DNA reads as TGTGCCTGGAGTGCACGGACAGGGACTGAAGCTTTCTTT. It specifies CAWSARTGTEAFF.

The chain combines TRBV7-2 with TRBJ2-2; 10 positions match TRBD2. The CDR3 runs 16 residues. Trimming took 2 bases from V and 9 from J; bases not matched to a gene: 9. CDR1 SGHTA and CDR2 FQGNSA come from the germline V gene. The CDR3 protein is CASSLRGSGRARELFF. The CDR3 nucleotides are TGTGCCAGCAGCTTAAGGGGCAGCGGGAGGGCCCGGGAGCTGTTTTTT.

This sequence joins TRBV5-5 and TRBJ1-5, with TRBD1 matching 7 bases. The V gene end was trimmed by 4 bases and the J gene end by 1 base; junction bases not matched to a gene: 8. The CDR3 is 16 amino acids. Germline assignment: CDR1 SGHKS and CDR2 YYEKEE (reference sequence). The CDR3 region has the DNA TGTGCCAGCAGCCCAACCGGGACAGTCAGCAATCAGCCCCAGCATTTT. Its protein product is CASSPTGTVSNQPQHF.

V is TRBV27 and J is TRBJ2-7; perhaps TRBD1 as D (6 bases). From germline, CDR1 is MNHEY and CDR2 SMNVEV (reference sequence). The germline V and J ends were trimmed by 2 bases and 7 bases, with 24 bases remaining between them. This CDR3 comprises 17 residues. The CDR3 sequence is CASSLGAGAPSRWEQYF. The CDR3 DNA follows: TGTGCCAGCAGTTTAGGGGCAGGGGCACCATCAAGGTGGGAGCAGTACTTC.

V gene TRBV25-1 combines with J gene TRBJ1-2, with a weak D call TRBD1 (5 bases). The CDR3 length is 12 residues. Germline V lookup: CDR1 MGHDK, CDR2 SYGVNS. V lost 3 bases, J lost 5 bases, and 7 bases lay in between. Here the CDR3 reads CASSDPGYGYTF. The CDR3 nucleotides read TGTGCCAGCAGTGATCCAGGGTATGGCTACACCTTC.

The V and J genes are TRBV19 and TRBJ2-7; 7 bases align to TRBD1. The ends lost 2 bases at V and 4 bases at J; junction bases unmatched: 20. CDR3 size: 19 residues. Germline lookup yields CDR1 LNHDA and CDR2 SQIVND (reference sequence). The CDR3 loop is CASSIHSSIRTGVVYEQYF. CDR3 nucleotides: TGTGCCAGTAGTATACATTCGTCGATCAGAACAGGGGTTGTTTACGAGCAGTACTTC.

V and J are TRBV5-1 and TRBJ2-3; a weak D match, TRBD2 (5 bases). The length of the CDR3 is 13 residues. Germline values: CDR1 SGHRS, CDR2 YFSETQ. V was trimmed by 4 bases and J by 4 bases, leaving 10 bases between them. Here the CDR3 reads CASSPGVADTQYF. CDR3 coding DNA: TGCGCCAGCAGCCCCGGGGTTGCAGATACGCAGTATTTT.

This clone appeared a few times. This chain uses TRBV11-2 with TRBJ2-5; no firm D call. Germline V gene sequence: CDR1 SGHAT, CDR2 FQNNGV. V was pared by 7 bases and J by 5 bases, with 8 bases between. This CDR3 region has 11 residues. DNA for the CDR3: TGTGCCAGCACCTCCGGGGAGACCCAGTACTTC. This gives the protein CASTSGETQYF.

This chain connects TRBV9 to TRBJ1-5, with D possibly TRBD1 on 5 matching bases. The V gene lost 0 bases and the J gene lost 7 bases, with 8 bases spanning the gap. Germline values: CDR1 SGDLS, CDR2 YYNGEE. The CDR3 is made up of 13 amino acids. The CDR3: CASSVAGGQPQHF. The DNA of the CDR3 is TGTGCCAGCAGCGTAGCTGGGGGGCAGCCCCAGCATTTT.

This chain connects TRBV5-5 to TRBJ2-7; weak D call: TRBD2 (6 bases). Germline CDR1 reads SGHKS; CDR2 reads YYEKEE (reference sequence). Trimming cost V 2 bases and J 0 bases, with 15 bases left between them. CDR3 size: 16 residues. CDR3 sequence: CASSFGGGSGSYEQYF. Written as DNA, the CDR3 is TGTGCCAGCAGCTTCGGTGGTGGTAGCGGCTCCTACGAGCAGTACTTC.

This clone was seen once. V and J are TRBV23-1 and TRBJ2-5; TRBD2 is a possible D gene (6 bases). The J call could be wrong; TRBJ2-7 is a better fit for the DNA end. TRBV23-1 counts as an open reading frame of uncertain function. The CDR3 spans 15 residues. CDR3 in DNA: TGCGCCAGCAGCCCGGGGGACGGCGAATTCTACGAGCAGTACTTC. This sequence encodes CASSPGDGEFYEQYF.

The chain is built from TRBV30 and TRBJ1-1; TRBD1 is a possible D gene (5 bases). With 1 base removed from V and 2 bases from J, the gap between germline ends came to 8 bases. Germline lookup yields CDR1 GTSNPN and CDR2 SVGIG (reference sequence). This CDR3 has 13 amino acids. CDR3 in amino acids: CAWSATANTEAFF. The CDR3 coding sequence is TGTGCCTGGAGTGCGACAGCAAACACTGAAGCTTTCTTT.

The chain recombines TRBV9 with TRBJ1-4; D is unclear. Germline values: CDR1 SGDLS, CDR2 YYNGEE. Trimming cost V 0 bases and J 8 bases, with 14 bases left between them. CDR3 length: 15 amino acids. CDR3 residues: CASSVGFRSQEKLFF. The CDR3, as DNA: TGTGCCAGCAGCGTAGGTTTCAGGTCCCAAGAAAAACTGTTTTTT.

The chain is built from TRBV11-2 and TRBJ2-3; 10 nucleotides match TRBD2. Trimming at V came to 5 bases and at J to 3 bases, leaving 5 bases not matched to a gene. From germline, CDR1 is SGHAT and CDR2 FQNNGV. The CDR3 runs to 15 residues. CDR3 sequence: CASSPSGSRTDTQYF. DNA for the CDR3: TGTGCCAGCAGCCCTAGCGGGAGTAGGACAGATACGCAGTATTTT.